This T cell receptor beta chain came from a study of T cells after yellow fever vaccination (dated by TCRdb to the late 2010s). About the study as a whole: Libraries from fractions with low cell numbers were prepared with the SMART-Seq v4 Ultra Low Input RNA kit. The cohort comprised two healthy male donors, one aged 18 to 30 and one aged 30 to 40 years. Blood samples were taken at several timepoints before and after primary and secondary immunization, and bulk PBMC replicates and cell subsets were isolated. To follow T-cell clones before and after both primary and booster YFV17D yellow fever vaccination, bulk TCR alpha and beta repertoires underwent longitudinal sequencing.

General study outcomes and caveats: Only a couple of donors were included in the study, so the extent to which the findings can be generalized is limited. A small fraction of clonotypes showed up in both the CD4 and CD8 compartments, probably as a result of convergent recombination. Most clones expanded after primary vaccination (around 96% of CD4 and around 88% of CD8) were re-detected after the booster, suggesting that broad memory maintenance occurred. The secondary T-cell response was weaker than the primary response but faster, peaking on day 5 instead of day 15. FACS-sorted repertoires could contain abundant contaminating clonotypes from the bulk population, so computational filtering was required.

According to the study, the label for this sample's treatment or condition signals: live attenuated yellow fever vaccine strain. At every blood-draw timepoint, two biological replicates of bulk PBMCs were collected. PBMCs were isolated from peripheral blood using a standard Ficoll-Paque protocol. TriZol was used to extract RNA from bulk PBMCs, from CD4 and CD8 fractions, and from dextramer-positive and dextramer-negative fractions. With respect to this clonotype: Its binding antigen is unknown. No much larger clone is present one base from it, and per-base qualities are unavailable.

The junction shows trimming of 7 bases on V and 5 bases on J, and the gene matches do not reach 8 bases of it. Looking up the germline V gene yields CDR1 SGHVS and CDR2 FQNEAQ. From the cysteine up to the phenylalanine, the CDR3 has a length of 16 residues. Only the CDR3 portion is preserved as DNA: 48 bases, with reading frame beginning at the first base. Sequencer: Illumina NovaSeq 6000. TCR cDNA was synthesized by 5'RACE template switching, which introduced a universal primer site and unique molecular identifiers. Priming for cDNA synthesis came from both the TCR alpha and TCR beta constant segments. Libraries were amplified in two PCR steps, with sample barcodes and sequencing adapters added in the second step. Sequencing of the libraries was done on either Illumina HiSeq 2500 (2x100 bp) or NovaSeq (2x150 bp). In the original analysis: Reads were demultiplexed and collapsed into UMI consensus sequences with MIGEC, and V(D)J alignment was performed with MiXCR. Using edgeR on replicate PBMC samples, clonotypes were called vaccine-responding if FDR was below 0.01 and the log2 fold change was above 5 up to day 15. Each bulk clonotype was labeled CD4 or CD8 based on which sequenced repertoire, CD4 or CD8, contained the clonotype at higher abundance. The public reads were reanalyzed by TCRdb: fastp trimming at Q25, MiXCR alignment, in-frame beta chains only. Each CDR3 protein gets just one entry, which takes the most common genes and DNA from the rows behind it. What appears here as the V and J calls and clone size reflects TCRdb's work, not the paper's. A total of a few hundred thousand distinct CDR3 sequences appear in this sample, roughly 3.5% of them only once. The top ten constitute about 25% of the sample.

The chain uses TRBV7-8 and TRBJ2-2, with 12 bases in between that match TRBD1. This TCR was sampled from a young man who received the YFV17D yellow fever vaccine. This specimen consisted of PBMCs, obtained on the day of the yellow fever booster vaccination. This receptor has the CDR3 CASTGTGGLRTGELFF. The nucleotides are TGTGCCAGCACCGGGACAGGGGGCTTGAGGACCGGGGAGCTGTTTTTT.